The rows below give T cell receptor beta chains drawn from one sample of a study of shared clonotypes between healthy human individuals. This table comes from immunoSEQ multiplex PCR, and its TCRdb copy is limited to in-frame clones, with some not included. The profile shows under 650,000 clones, 90% to 96% of them singletons. Sequenced material: naive CD4+ T cells sorted from blood. The receptors stem from a woman in her 30s in good health. The CDR3 runs from the conserved cysteine through the conserved F or W. The order of the fields is clone size, V gene, D gene, J gene, CDR3 DNA, CDR3 protein. A D gene is named only where the DNA matches it firmly. Clone size appears in some rows only: once, few, many, or a class for an expanded clone.

.,TRBV6-1,TRBD1,TRBJ1-1,TGTGCCAGCAGTGCCAGGGGGCAGGACACTGAAGCTTTCTTT,CASSARGQDTEAFF
.,TRBV4-1,TRBD1,TRBJ1-6,TGCGCCAGCAGCCAAGGTGGAGGGGGCAGCTCCTATAATTCACCCCTCCACTTT,CASSQGGGGSSYNSPLHF
once,TRBV6-5,TRBD1,TRBJ2-7,TGTGCCAGCCGATCCAACCGGGACAGCCTCTACGAGCAGTACTTC,CASRSNRDSLYEQYF
.,TRBV28,TRBD2,TRBJ2-1,TGTGCCAGCAGTCCCTCACCCCGGGAGGGTGGTGAGCAGTTCTTC,CASSPSPREGGEQFF
few,TRBV30,.,TRBJ1-1,TGTGCCTGGAGCCGGGGCCGGAGAACTGAAGCTTTCTTT,CAWSRGRRTEAFF
.,TRBV18,.,TRBJ2-2,TGTGCCAGCTCACCATCGGAGGGGACCACCGGGGAGCTGTTTTTT,CASSPSEGTTGELFF
once,TRBV11-3,.,TRBJ2-1,TGTGCCAGCAGCTTGGGCAGGGGCTCCTACAATGAGCAGTTCTTC,CASSLGRGSYNEQFF
.,TRBV11-2,TRBD1,TRBJ1-5,TGTGCCAGCAGCTCGGGACAGGGAGGTCAGCCCCAGCATTTT,CASSSGQGGQPQHF
.,TRBV11-2,TRBD1,TRBJ1-3,TGTGCCAGCAGCTCAGGGGGGGGATATTCTGGAAACACCATATATTTT,CASSSGGGYSGNTIYF
.,TRBV5-1,TRBD2,TRBJ2-1,TGCGCCAGCAGCACCGGGACTAGCGGGGATTCCTACAATGAGCAGTTCTTC,CASSTGTSGDSYNEQFF
.,TRBV11-2,.,TRBJ2-1,TGTGCCAGCAGCCCCCCAGGGGCGTACAATGAGCAGTTCTTC,CASSPPGAYNEQFF
.,TRBV6-6,.,TRBJ2-7,TGTGCCAGCAGTGTGAGAGACAAATCCTACGAGCAGTACTTC,CASSVRDKSYEQYF
.,TRBV28,TRBD1,TRBJ1-5,TGTGCCAGCAGTTGGGGACAGGGAGGGATTCAGCCCCAGCATTTT,CASSWGQGGIQPQHF
.,TRBV9,.,TRBJ2-7,TGTGCCAGCAGCGTAGAACATCTCGAGCAGTACTTC,CASSVEHLEQYF
.,TRBV4-1,.,TRBJ2-7,TGCGCCAGCAGCCAAGATTCGGCAGTTGGGGTTGGAAAAACCTACGAGCAGTACTTC,CASSQDSAVGVGKTYEQYF
.,TRBV7-2,.,TRBJ2-5,TGTGCCAGCAGTCATTCGACTGTTCGGCGAGAGACCCAGTACTTC,CASSHSTVRRETQYF
.,TRBV5-1,TRBD1,TRBJ2-4,TGCGCCAGCAGGGGACAGGGAGACCTAGCCAAAAACATTCAGTACTTC,CASRGQGDLAKNIQYF
.,TRBV11-2,.,TRBJ1-1,TGTGCCAGCAGCTCCCCTTGGGGGGGAAAGTCTGAAGCTTTCTTT,CASSSPWGGKSEAFF
.,TRBV5-1,TRBD1,TRBJ2-1,TGCGCCAGCAGCTTGGGGACAGGGGTAGCTGAGCAGTTCTTC,CASSLGTGVAEQFF
.,TRBV6-1,.,TRBJ2-3,TGTGCCAGCAGTGAAACCCCGCACAGTGGAATAGGTACGCAGTATTTT,CASSETPHSGIGTQYF
.,TRBV10-3,.,TRBJ2-1,TGTGCCATCAGCCCGCTAGCGAAGAGCTCCTACAATGAGCAGTTCTTC,CAISPLAKSSYNEQFF
.,TRBV28,TRBD1,TRBJ1-4,TGTGCTAGCGCATACAGGGGGCGAACATCACTCCTTGAAAAACTGTTTTTT,CASAYRGRTSLLEKLFF
.,TRBV4-1,TRBD2,TRBJ2-3,TGCGCCAGCAGCCAATTCCAGCTCGGGGGGGATACGCAGTATTTT,CASSQFQLGGDTQYF
.,TRBV5-1,.,TRBJ2-3,TGCGCCAGCAGCTTGGAAGGACGGGGAGACACAGATACGCAGTATTTT,CASSLEGRGDTDTQYF
.,TRBV10-3,.,TRBJ2-1,TGTGCCATCAGGACCGACCGGGGCAATGAGCAGTTCTTC,CAIRTDRGNEQFF
.,TRBV2,.,TRBJ1-1,TGTGCCAGCAGAACAGGACAAGTGAACACTGAAGCTTTCTTT,CASRTGQVNTEAFF
.,TRBV6-6,.,TRBJ2-1,TGTGCCAGCAGCGGACTCAATGAGCAGTTCTTC,CASSGLNEQFF
.,TRBV5-8,TRBD2,TRBJ2-2,TGTGCCAGCAGCTTGGCCAGTCTAGCGGGAGTCGGGGAGCTGTTTTTT,CASSLASLAGVGELFF
.,TRBV28,TRBD1,TRBJ1-2,TGTGCCAGCAGTGCCGAGGACAGGGGTTGGGGCTACACCTTC,CASSAEDRGWGYTF
.,TRBV28,.,TRBJ1-5,TGTGCCAGCAGTTTTTCTGGGGGTATGGATCAGCCCCAGCATTTT,CASSFSGGMDQPQHF
once,TRBV14,.,TRBJ1-1,TGTGCCAGCAGCCAATGGACGGGGACCCGTTTTGGGGCTTTCTTT,CASSQWTGTRFGAFF
.,TRBV7-8,.,TRBJ1-5,TGTGCCAGCAGCTTAGGGGGGTCGACAGTCTTGGGCAATCAGCCCCAGCATTTT,CASSLGGSTVLGNQPQHF
.,TRBV10-3,.,TRBJ2-1,TGTGCCATCAGTGAGTTGGGTAAGATCTCTGAGCAGTTCTTC,CAISELGKISEQFF
.,TRBV5-1,TRBD1,TRBJ1-4,TGCGCCAGCACCGGAGGGACAGGGGGCTCTGAAAAACTGTTTTTT,CASTGGTGGSEKLFF
.,TRBV7-9,TRBD2,TRBJ2-7,TGTGCCAGCAGCCTCCTGGGACTAGCGGGAGATAATGGATACGAGCAGTACTTC,CASSLLGLAGDNGYEQYF
few,TRBV28,.,TRBJ1-2,TGTGCCAGCCTTGACATTCCCTATGGCTACACCTTC,CASLDIPYGYTF
.,TRBV11-2,TRBD1,TRBJ2-1,TGTGCCAGCAGCACAGACAGGGGCGATGAGCAGTTCTTC,CASSTDRGDEQFF
.,TRBV10-1,TRBD2,TRBJ2-2,TGCGCCAGCAGTGCGCCTCTAGCGGGAGGGGACACCGGGGAGCTGTTTTTT,CASSAPLAGGDTGELFF
once,TRBV9,.,TRBJ2-7,TGTGCCAGCAGCGTGACAGGGGAGGGGTACGAGCAGTACTTC,CASSVTGEGYEQYF
.,TRBV21-1,.,TRBJ2-2,TGTGCCAGCAGCCCTCCAAGGCGCACCGGGGAGCTGTTTTTT,CASSPPRRTGELFF
.,TRBV28,.,TRBJ1-1,TGTGCCAGCAGGCCTCGCGAGGGGCGCGGTTCTGAAGCTTTCTTT,CASRPREGRGSEAFF
.,TRBV29-1,.,TRBJ2-7,TGCAGCGTTGAAACCCCCAGGCCCCCCTACGAGCAGTACTTC,CSVETPRPPYEQYF
.,TRBV5-8,TRBD1,TRBJ1-4,TGTGCCAGCAGCTTGAACAGGGGGCGCATTCCTAATGAAAAACTGTTTTTT,CASSLNRGRIPNEKLFF
.,TRBV27,TRBD1,TRBJ1-1,TGTGCCAGCAGTACTTGGACAGGGCGGCCTGAAGCTTTCTTT,CASSTWTGRPEAFF
.,TRBV2,.,TRBJ1-1,TGTGCCAGCAGTGAGGGCGGTACGGGGGCTTTCTTT,CASSEGGTGAFF
.,TRBV11-2,.,TRBJ2-1,TGTGCCAGCAGCCTAATACCGGGACCCACTGGCGAGCAGTTCTTC,CASSLIPGPTGEQFF
.,TRBV5-1,.,TRBJ2-3,TGCGCCAGCAGCCCTACAAGCACAGATACGCAGTATTTT,CASSPTSTDTQYF
.,TRBV2,TRBD1,TRBJ2-1,TGTGCCAGCAGTGAAACAGGGGAAGGCGATGAGCAGTTCTTC,CASSETGEGDEQFF
.,TRBV19,.,TRBJ1-3,TGTGCCAGTAGTATTCGGGCCAGGAGCCCTGGAAACACCATATATTTT,CASSIRARSPGNTIYF
.,TRBV19,TRBD2,TRBJ2-3,TGTGCCAGTAGTATGGTCGGGAGGGCCTTCACAGATACGCAGTATTTT,CASSMVGRAFTDTQYF
.,TRBV29-1,.,TRBJ1-2,TGCAGCGTTGAAGGGATGAGTACCAACTATGGCTACACCTTC,CSVEGMSTNYGYTF
.,TRBV5-6,.,TRBJ1-3,TGTGCCAGCAGCTCGCCGGGAGCAGAAGCTGGAAACACCATATATTTT,CASSSPGAEAGNTIYF
.,TRBV7-2,.,TRBJ1-1,TGTGCCAGCAGCTTAGTTCCGGAAGGGAACACTGAAGCTTTCTTT,CASSLVPEGNTEAFF
.,TRBV27,.,TRBJ2-1,TGTGCCAGCAGCCACTACCAGAGAAGCAATGAGCAGTTCTTC,CASSHYQRSNEQFF